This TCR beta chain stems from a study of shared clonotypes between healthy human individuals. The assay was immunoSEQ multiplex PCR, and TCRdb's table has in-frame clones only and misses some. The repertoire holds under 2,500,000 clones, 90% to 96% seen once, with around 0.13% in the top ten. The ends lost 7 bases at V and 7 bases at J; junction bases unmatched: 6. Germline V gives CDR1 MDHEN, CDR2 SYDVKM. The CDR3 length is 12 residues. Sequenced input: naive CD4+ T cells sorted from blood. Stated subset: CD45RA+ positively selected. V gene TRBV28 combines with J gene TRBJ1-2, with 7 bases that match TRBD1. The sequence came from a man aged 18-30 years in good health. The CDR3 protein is CASNPQGSGYTF. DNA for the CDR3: TGTGCCAGCAACCCACAGGGGTCTGGCTACACCTTC.